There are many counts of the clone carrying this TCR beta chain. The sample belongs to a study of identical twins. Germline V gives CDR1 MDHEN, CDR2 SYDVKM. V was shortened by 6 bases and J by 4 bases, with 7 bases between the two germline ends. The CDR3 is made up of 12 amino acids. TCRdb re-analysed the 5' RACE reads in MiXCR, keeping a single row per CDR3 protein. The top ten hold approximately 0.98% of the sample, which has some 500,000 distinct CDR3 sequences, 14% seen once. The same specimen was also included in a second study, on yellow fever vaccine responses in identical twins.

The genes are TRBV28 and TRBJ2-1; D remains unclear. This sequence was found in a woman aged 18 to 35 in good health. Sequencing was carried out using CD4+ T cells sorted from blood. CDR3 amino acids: CASSSQYNEQFF. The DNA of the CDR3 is TGTGCCAGCAGCTCACAGTACAATGAGCAGTTCTTC.